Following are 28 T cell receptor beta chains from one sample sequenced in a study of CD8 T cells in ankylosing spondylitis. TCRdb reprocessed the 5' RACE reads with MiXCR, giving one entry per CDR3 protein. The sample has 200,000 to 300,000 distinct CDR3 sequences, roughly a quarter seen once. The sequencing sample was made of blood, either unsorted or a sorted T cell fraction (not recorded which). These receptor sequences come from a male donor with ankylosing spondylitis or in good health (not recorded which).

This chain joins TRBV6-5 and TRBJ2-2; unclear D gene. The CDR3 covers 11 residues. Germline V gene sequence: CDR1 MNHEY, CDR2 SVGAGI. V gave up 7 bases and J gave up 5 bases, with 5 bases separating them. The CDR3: CASKRTGELFF. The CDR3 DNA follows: TGTGCCAGCAAGAGGACCGGGGAGCTGTTTTTT.

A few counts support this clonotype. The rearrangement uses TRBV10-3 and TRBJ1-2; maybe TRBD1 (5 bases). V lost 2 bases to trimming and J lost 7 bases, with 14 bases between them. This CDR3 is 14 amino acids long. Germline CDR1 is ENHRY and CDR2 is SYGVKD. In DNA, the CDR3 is TGTGCCATCAGTGAGCCCGGGGCCCTCGGTGGCTACACCTTC. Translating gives CAISEPGALGGYTF.

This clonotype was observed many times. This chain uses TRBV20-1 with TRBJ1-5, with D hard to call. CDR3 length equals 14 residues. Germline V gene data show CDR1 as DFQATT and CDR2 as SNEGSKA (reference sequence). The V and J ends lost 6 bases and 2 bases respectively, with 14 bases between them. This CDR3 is CSAGRRKGNQPQHF. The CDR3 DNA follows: TGCAGTGCGGGGAGAAGGAAAGGCAATCAGCCCCAGCATTTT.

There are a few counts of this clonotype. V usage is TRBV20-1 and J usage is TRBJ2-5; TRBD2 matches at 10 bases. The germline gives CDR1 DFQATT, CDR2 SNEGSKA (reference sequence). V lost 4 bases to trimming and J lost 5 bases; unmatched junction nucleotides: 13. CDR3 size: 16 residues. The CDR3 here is CSATPRERGGGETQYF. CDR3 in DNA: TGCAGTGCTACGCCCCGGGAGCGGGGGGGCGGGGAGACCCAGTACTTC.

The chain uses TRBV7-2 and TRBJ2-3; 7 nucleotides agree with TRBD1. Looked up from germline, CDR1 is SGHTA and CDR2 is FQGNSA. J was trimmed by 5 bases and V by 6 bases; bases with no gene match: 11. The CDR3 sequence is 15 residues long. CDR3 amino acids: CASSPRQGPRDTQYF. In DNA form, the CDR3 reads TGTGCCAGCAGTCCCAGACAGGGCCCTCGAGATACGCAGTATTTT.

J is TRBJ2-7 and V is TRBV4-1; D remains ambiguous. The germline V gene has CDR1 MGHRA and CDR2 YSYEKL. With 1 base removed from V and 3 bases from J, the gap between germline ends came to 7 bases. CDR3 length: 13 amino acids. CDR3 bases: TGCGCCAGCAGCCAAGCCACCAGCTACGAGCAGTACTTC. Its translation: CASSQATSYEQYF.

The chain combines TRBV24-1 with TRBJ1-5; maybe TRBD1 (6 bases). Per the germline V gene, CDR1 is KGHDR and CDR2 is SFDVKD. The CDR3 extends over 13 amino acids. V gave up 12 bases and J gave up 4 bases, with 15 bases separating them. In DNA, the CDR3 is TGTGCCTCCCAAGGGGGGTGGAATCAGCCCCAGCATTTT. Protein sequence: CASQGGWNQPQHF.

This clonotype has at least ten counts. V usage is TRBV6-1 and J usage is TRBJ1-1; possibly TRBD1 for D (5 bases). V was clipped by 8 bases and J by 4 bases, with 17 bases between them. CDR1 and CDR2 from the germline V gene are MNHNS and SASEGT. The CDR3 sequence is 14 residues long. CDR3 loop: CASGPRAQVTEAFF. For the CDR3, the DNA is TGTGCCAGCGGACCCAGGGCACAGGTCACTGAAGCTTTCTTT.

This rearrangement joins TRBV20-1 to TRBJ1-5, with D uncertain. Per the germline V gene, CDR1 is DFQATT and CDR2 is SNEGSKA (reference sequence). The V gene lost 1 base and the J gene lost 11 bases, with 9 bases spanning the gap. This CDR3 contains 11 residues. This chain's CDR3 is CSARVGISQHF. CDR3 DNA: TGCAGTGCTAGAGTGGGGATTTCCCAGCATTTT.

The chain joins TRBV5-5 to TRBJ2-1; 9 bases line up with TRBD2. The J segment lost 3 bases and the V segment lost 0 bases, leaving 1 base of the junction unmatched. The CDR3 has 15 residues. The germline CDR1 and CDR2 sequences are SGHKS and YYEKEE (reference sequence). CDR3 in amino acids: CASSLERGVYNEQFF. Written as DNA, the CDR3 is TGTGCCAGCAGCTTGGAGCGGGGGGTCTACAATGAGCAGTTCTTC.

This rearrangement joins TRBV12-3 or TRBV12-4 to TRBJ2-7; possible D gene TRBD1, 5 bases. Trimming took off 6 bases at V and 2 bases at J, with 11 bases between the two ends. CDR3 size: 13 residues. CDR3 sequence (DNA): TGTGCCAGCAGGACAGACAGAACCTACGAGCAGTACTTC. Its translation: CASRTDRTYEQYF.

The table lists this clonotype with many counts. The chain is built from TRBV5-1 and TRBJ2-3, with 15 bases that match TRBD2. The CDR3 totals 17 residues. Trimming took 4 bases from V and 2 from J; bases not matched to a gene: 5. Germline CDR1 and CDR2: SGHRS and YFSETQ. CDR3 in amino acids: CASSLGTSGGLTDTQYF. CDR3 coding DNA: TGCGCCAGCAGCCTGGGGACTAGCGGGGGGCTCACAGATACGCAGTATTTT.

The CDR3 DNA reads as TGTGCCAGCACCGAGGGACAGGGGGACGAGCAGTACTTC. Amino acids: CASTEGQGDEQYF. The rearrangement joins TRBV12-3 or TRBV12-4 to TRBJ2-7, with 11 bases matching TRBD1. V lost 7 bases and J lost 5; bases outside the gene matches: 4. The CDR3 extends over 13 amino acids.

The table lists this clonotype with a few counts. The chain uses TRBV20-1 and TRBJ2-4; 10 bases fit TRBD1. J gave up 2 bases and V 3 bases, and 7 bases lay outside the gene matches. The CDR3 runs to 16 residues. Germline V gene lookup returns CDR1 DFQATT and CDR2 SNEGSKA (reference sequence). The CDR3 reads CSARETGGAPKNIQYF. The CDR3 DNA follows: TGCAGTGCTAGGGAGACAGGGGGCGCACCCAAAAACATTCAGTACTTC.

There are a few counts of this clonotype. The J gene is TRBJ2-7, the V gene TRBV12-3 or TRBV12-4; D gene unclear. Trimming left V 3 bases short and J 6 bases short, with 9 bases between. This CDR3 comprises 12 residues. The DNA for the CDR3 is TGTGCCAGCAGTTTTTCGACTGGCGAGCAGTACTTC. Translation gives CASSFSTGEQYF.

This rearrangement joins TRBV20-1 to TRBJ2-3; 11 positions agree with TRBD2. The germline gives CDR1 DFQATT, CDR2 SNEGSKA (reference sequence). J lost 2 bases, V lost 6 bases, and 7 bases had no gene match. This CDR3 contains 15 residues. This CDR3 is CSAPGLAEVTDTQYF. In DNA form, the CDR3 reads TGCAGTGCGCCGGGACTAGCGGAGGTCACAGATACGCAGTATTTT.

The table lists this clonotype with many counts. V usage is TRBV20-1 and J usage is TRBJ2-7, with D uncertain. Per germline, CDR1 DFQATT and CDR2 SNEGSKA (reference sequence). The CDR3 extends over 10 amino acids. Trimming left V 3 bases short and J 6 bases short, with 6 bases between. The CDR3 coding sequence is TGCAGTGCTAGCACTGTCGAGCAGTACTTC. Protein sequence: CSASTVEQYF.

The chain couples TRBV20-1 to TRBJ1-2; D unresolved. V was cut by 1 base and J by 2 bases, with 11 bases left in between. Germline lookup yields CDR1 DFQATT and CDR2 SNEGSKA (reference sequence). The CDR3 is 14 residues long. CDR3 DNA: TGCAGTGCTAGAGGCGGGCCCGACAACTATGGCTACACCTTC. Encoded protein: CSARGGPDNYGYTF.

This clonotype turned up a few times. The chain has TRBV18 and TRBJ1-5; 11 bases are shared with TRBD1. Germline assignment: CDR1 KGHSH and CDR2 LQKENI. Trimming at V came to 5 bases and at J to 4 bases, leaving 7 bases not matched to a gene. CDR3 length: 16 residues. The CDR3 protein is CASSETGTGGNQPQHF. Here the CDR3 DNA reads TGTGCCAGCTCAGAGACCGGGACAGGGGGGAATCAGCCCCAGCATTTT.

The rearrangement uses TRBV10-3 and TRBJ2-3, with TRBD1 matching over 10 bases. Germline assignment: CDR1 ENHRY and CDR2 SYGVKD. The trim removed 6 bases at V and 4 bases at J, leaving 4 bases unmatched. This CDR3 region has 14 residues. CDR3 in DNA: TGTGCCATCAGACTAGGACAGGGGGCAGATACGCAGTATTTT. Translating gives CAIRLGQGADTQYF.

The CDR3 DNA reads as TGCAGCGTTGTTTATCGGCGCGACAATGAGCAGTTCTTC. As protein: CSVVYRRDNEQFF. The chain couples TRBV29-1 to TRBJ2-1; D ambiguous. Germline V lookup: CDR1 SQVTM, CDR2 ANQGSEA. The CDR3 extends over 13 amino acids. Between the trimmed V and J ends, which lost 4 bases and 5 bases, there was a span of 12 bases.

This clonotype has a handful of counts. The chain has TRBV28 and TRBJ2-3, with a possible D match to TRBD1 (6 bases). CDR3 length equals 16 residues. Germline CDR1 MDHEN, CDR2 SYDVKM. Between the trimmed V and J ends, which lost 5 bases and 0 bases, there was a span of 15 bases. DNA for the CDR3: TGTGCCAGCAGTCCCCAGGGGTTGGGTAGCACAGATACGCAGTATTTT. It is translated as CASSPQGLGSTDTQYF.

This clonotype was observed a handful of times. The CDR3 DNA reads TGTGCCAGCAGCTTAAGTCAGATGAACACCGGGGAGCTGTTTTTT. Protein: CASSLSQMNTGELFF. The chain carries TRBV7-8 and TRBJ2-2, with D unclear. This CDR3 is 15 amino acids long. Germline V gene lookup returns CDR1 SGHVS and CDR2 FQNEAQ. The V gene lost 2 bases and the J gene lost 1 base, with 8 bases spanning the gap.

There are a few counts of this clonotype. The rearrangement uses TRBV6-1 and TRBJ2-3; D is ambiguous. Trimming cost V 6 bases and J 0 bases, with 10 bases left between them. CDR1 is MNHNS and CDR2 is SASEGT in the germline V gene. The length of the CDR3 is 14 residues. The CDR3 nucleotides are TGTGCCAGCAGCCCACAGAGTAGCACAGATACGCAGTATTTT. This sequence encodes CASSPQSSTDTQYF.

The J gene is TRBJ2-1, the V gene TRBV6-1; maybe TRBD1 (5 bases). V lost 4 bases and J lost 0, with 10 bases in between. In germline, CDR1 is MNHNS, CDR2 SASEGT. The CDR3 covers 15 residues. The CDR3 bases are TGTGCCAGCAGTGTACAGGATAGCTCCTACAATGAGCAGTTCTTC. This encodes CASSVQDSSYNEQFF.

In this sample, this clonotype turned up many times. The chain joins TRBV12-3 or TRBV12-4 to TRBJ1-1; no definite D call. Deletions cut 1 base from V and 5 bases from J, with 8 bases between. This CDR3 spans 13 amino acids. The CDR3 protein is CASSLGEQTEAFF. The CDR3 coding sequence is TGTGCCAGCAGTTTAGGGGAGCAAACTGAAGCTTTCTTT.

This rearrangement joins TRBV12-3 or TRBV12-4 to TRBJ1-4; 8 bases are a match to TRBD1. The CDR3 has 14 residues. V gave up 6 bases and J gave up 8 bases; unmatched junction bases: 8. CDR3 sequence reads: CASSPGQGWEKLFF. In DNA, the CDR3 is TGTGCCAGCAGCCCCGGACAGGGTTGGGAAAAACTGTTTTTT.

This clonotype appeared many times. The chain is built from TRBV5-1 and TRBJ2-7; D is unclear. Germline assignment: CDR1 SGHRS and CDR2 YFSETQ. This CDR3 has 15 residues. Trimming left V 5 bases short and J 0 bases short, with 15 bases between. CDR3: CASRAIGIGSYEQYF. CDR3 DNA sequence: TGCGCCAGCAGAGCAATCGGCATAGGCTCCTACGAGCAGTACTTC.